These 3 T cell receptor beta chains share one sample of origin, sequenced in a study of T cells in Graves' hyperthyroidism and ophthalmopathy. Researchers amplified the TCR beta CDR3 regions from RNA transcripts. First-round RT-PCR with HTBI primers amplified the TCR CDR3 region. TCRdb re-called the multiplex PCR reads with MiXCR, one entry per CDR3 protein. Of 300,000 to 450,000 distinct CDR3 sequences in the sample, roughly 13% were seen once. The sample comprised blood. Receptors originate from a woman aged 18-29 years with Graves' hyperthyroidism.

This clonotype was recorded many times. The CDR3 loop reads CSAKGGVEHEQYF. DNA of the CDR3: TGCAGTGCCAAGGGGGGAGTGGAGCACGAGCAGTACTTC. The rearrangement links TRBV20-1 to TRBJ2-7; perhaps D is TRBD1 or TRBD2 (6 bases each). Trimming stripped 6 bases from V and 5 bases from J, with 17 bases between. Germline CDR1 and CDR2: DFQATT and SNEGSKA (reference sequence). The CDR3 runs to 13 residues.

This clonotype was counted many times. This chain connects TRBV7-8 to TRBJ2-1, with D hard to call. Germline V CDR1 and CDR2: SGHVS, FQNEAQ. The CDR3 covers 12 residues. The V and J ends lost 4 bases and 4 bases respectively, with 5 bases between them. The CDR3 here is CASSSRYNEQFF. The DNA of the CDR3 is TGTGCCAGCAGCTCGCGATACAATGAGCAGTTCTTC.

This clonotype was counted ten times or more. The chain is built from TRBV6-1 and TRBJ2-1, with a possible D match to TRBD1 (6 bases). Germline lookup yields CDR1 MNHNS and CDR2 SASEGT. This CDR3 comprises 13 residues. Between the trimmed V and J ends, which lost 10 bases and 5 bases, there was a span of 15 bases. In DNA, the CDR3 is TGTGCCACTGATGCCGACAGGAACAATGAGCAGTTCTTC. Protein product: CATDADRNNEQFF.